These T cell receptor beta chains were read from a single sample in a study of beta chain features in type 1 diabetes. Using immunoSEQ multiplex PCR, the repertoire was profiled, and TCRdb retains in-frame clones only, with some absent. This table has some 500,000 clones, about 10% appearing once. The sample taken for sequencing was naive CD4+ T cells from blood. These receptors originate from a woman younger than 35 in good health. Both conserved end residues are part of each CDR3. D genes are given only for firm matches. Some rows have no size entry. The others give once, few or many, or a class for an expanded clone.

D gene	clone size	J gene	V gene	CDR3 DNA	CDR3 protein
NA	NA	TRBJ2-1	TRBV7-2	TGTGCCAGCAGCTTCTTTACAGCGGTAAATGAGCAGTTCTTC	CASSFFTAVNEQFF
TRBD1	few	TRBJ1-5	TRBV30	TGTGCCTGCCAGGGGGATAGCAATCAGCCCCAGCATTTT	CACQGDSNQPQHF
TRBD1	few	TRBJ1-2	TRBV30	TGTGCCTACCGGACAGGGGGCGTTTCGGGCTACACCTTC	CAYRTGGVSGYTF
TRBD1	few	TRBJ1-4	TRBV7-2	TGTGCCAGCAGCTCGGGACAGTTCACTAATGAAAAACTGTTTTTT	CASSSGQFTNEKLFF
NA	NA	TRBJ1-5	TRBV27	TGTGCCAGCAGTCCCAGAAGACGGCTGAATCAGCCCCAGCATTTT	CASSPRRRLNQPQHF
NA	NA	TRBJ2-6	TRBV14	TGTGCCAGCAGCCAAGGGGTCTCTGGGGCCAACGTCCTGACTTTC	CASSQGVSGANVLTF
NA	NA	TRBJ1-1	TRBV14	TGTGCCAGCAGAGGGGCCCCGCTGACTGAAGCTTTCTTT	CASRGAPLTEAFF
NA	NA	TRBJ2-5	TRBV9	TGTGCCAGCAGCGATAAGTTGACCCAGCAGAAGACCCAGTACTTC	CASSDKLTQQKTQYF
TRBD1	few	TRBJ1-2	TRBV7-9	TGTGCCAGCAGCGCCCTGGGACAGGGCGGTGGCTACACCTTC	CASSALGQGGGYTF
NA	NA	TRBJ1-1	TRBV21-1	TGTGCCAGCAGCAAAGAGGAGGGGAGGGACACTGAAGCTTTCTTT	CASSKEEGRDTEAFF
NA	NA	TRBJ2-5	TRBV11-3	TGTGCCAGCAGCGCCCGGGGCCGAGATAAAGAGACCCAGTACTTC	CASSARGRDKETQYF
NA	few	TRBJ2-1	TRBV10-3	TGTGCCGCGAGAACAGGGAACAATGAGCAGTTCTTC	CAARTGNNEQFF
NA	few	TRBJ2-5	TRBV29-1	TGCAGCGTTGAGCGGGCCGGGGAGACCCAGTACTTC	CSVERAGETQYF
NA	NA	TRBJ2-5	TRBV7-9	TGTGCCTCACACCCCGGAGGAAGCGAGACCCAGTACTTC	CASHPGGSETQYF
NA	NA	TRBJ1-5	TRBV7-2	TGTGCCAGCAGCTTAGCGGACAGCCTAGGTCAGCCCCAGCATTTT	CASSLADSLGQPQHF
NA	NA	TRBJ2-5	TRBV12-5	TGTGCTAGTGGTTTAACAGGGACCGAGACCCAGTACTTC	CASGLTGTETQYF
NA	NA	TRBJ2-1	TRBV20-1	TGCAGTGCTACGCTCCCGGGACGGCAGTTCTTC	CSATLPGRQFF
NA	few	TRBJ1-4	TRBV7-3	TGTGCCAGCAGCCCGGACAGCCGAGAAAAACTGTTTTTT	CASSPDSREKLFF
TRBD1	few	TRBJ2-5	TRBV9	TGTGCCAGCAGCGTAAGGGACAGGGGAGGAGAGACCCAGTACTTC	CASSVRDRGGETQYF
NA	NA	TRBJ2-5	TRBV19	TGTGCCAGTAGTATCGTATCTAGATGGGAGACCCAGTACTTC	CASSIVSRWETQYF
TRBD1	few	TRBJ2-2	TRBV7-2	TGTGCCAGCAGCTTACATTCTGGACAGGGACCCGGGGAGCTGTTTTTT	CASSLHSGQGPGELFF
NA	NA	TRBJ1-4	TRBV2	TGTGCCAGCAAAGGACAGCTCCCAACTAATGAAAAACTGTTTTTT	CASKGQLPTNEKLFF
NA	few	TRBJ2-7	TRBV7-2	TGTGCCAGCAGCTTTCGAAGGGGGAGCTCCTACGAGCAGTACTTC	CASSFRRGSSYEQYF
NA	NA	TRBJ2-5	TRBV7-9	TGTGCCAGCAGCGTAGGTCGTTTTCCGGAGACCCAGTACTTC	CASSVGRFPETQYF
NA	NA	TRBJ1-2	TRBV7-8	TGTGCCAGCAGCTTCGGCGGGTCGAACTATGGCTACACCTTC	CASSFGGSNYGYTF
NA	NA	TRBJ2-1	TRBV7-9	TGTGCCAGCAGCCCAACAGGGTTAGGAACAATGGAGCAGTTCTTC	CASSPTGLGTMEQFF
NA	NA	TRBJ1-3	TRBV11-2	TGTGCCAGCAGCCCACCCGGCCTCTCTGGAAACACCATATATTTT	CASSPPGLSGNTIYF
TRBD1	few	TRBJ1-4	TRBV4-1	TGCGCCAGCAGCCAAGTCCCGACAGGGACTAATGAAAAACTGTTTTTT	CASSQVPTGTNEKLFF
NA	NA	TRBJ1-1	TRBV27	TGTGCCAGCAGTAGACAGAACACTGAAGCTTTCTTT	CASSRQNTEAFF
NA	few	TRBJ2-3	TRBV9	TGTGCCAGCAGCGTAGGGAGCACTAGCACAGATACGCAGTATTTT	CASSVGSTSTDTQYF
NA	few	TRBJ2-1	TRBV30	TGTGCCTGGAGCGTTACTGGAGAGCAGTTCTTC	CAWSVTGEQFF
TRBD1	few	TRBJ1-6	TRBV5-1	TGCGCCAGCAGCTTGGTGGCAGGGGGCGGTAATTCACCCCTCCACTTT	CASSLVAGGGNSPLHF
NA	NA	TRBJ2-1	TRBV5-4	TGTGCCAGCAGCCTCGGAGGACATAGCTCCTACAATGAGCAGTTCTTC	CASSLGGHSSYNEQFF
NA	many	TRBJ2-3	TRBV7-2	TGTGCCAGCAGCCTCGGACGGACTAGCACAGATACGCAGTATTTT	CASSLGRTSTDTQYF
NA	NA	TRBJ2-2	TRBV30	TGTGCCTGGAGTGCGCCGATCACCGGGGAGCTGTTTTTT	CAWSAPITGELFF
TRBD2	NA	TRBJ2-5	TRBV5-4	TGTGCCAGCAGTCTACGGGCCTCTTCGGGGGGAGAGACCCAGTACTTC	CASSLRASSGGETQYF
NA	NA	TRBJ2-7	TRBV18	TGTGCCAGCTCACCTAGGACCCAATTCTACGAGCAGTACTTC	CASSPRTQFYEQYF
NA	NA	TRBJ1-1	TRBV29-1	TGCAGCGTGGGGGGAGAGCGGGACACCAAGAACACTGAAGCTTTCTTT	CSVGGERDTKNTEAFF
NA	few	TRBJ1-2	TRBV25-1	TGTGCCAGCAGTGTATCAGCTTCCCCGTATGGCTACACCTTC	CASSVSASPYGYTF
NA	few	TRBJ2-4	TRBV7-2	TGTGCCAGCACGGCCGGGGGTGGAAACATTCAGTACTTC	CASTAGGGNIQYF
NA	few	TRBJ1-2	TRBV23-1	TGCGCCAGCAGTCAAGTGCAGAGCTACTATGGCTACACCTTC	CASSQVQSYYGYTF
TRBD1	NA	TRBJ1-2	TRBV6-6	TGTGCCAGCAGACTCGGGACAGCCTATGGCTACACCTTC	CASRLGTAYGYTF
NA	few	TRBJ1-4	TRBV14	TGTGCCAGCAGCCAAGTTCGGGGGCGCGATGAAAAACTGTTTTTT	CASSQVRGRDEKLFF
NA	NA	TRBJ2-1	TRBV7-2	TGTGCCAGCAGCTTAGTCCAGGGCTCCTACAATGAGCAGTTCTTC	CASSLVQGSYNEQFF
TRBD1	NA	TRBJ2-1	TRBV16	TGTGCCAGCAGCCAATCCCCCCCTACAGGGGGGAAGTTCTTC	CASSQSPPTGGKFF
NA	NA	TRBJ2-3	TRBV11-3	TGTGCCAGCAGCTTAGGGCGGGGCAGCACAGATACGCAGTATTTT	CASSLGRGSTDTQYF
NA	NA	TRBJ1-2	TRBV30	TGTGCCTGGAAGTACTCGGACGGCTCCCCGGGTGGCTACACCTTC	CAWKYSDGSPGGYTF
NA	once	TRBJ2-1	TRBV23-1	TGCGCCACCAGGGGCCAGGTGCAGTTCTTC	CATRGQVQFF
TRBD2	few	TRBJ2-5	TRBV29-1	TGCAGCACAACTAGCGGGGAAGAGACCCAGTACTTC	CSTTSGEETQYF